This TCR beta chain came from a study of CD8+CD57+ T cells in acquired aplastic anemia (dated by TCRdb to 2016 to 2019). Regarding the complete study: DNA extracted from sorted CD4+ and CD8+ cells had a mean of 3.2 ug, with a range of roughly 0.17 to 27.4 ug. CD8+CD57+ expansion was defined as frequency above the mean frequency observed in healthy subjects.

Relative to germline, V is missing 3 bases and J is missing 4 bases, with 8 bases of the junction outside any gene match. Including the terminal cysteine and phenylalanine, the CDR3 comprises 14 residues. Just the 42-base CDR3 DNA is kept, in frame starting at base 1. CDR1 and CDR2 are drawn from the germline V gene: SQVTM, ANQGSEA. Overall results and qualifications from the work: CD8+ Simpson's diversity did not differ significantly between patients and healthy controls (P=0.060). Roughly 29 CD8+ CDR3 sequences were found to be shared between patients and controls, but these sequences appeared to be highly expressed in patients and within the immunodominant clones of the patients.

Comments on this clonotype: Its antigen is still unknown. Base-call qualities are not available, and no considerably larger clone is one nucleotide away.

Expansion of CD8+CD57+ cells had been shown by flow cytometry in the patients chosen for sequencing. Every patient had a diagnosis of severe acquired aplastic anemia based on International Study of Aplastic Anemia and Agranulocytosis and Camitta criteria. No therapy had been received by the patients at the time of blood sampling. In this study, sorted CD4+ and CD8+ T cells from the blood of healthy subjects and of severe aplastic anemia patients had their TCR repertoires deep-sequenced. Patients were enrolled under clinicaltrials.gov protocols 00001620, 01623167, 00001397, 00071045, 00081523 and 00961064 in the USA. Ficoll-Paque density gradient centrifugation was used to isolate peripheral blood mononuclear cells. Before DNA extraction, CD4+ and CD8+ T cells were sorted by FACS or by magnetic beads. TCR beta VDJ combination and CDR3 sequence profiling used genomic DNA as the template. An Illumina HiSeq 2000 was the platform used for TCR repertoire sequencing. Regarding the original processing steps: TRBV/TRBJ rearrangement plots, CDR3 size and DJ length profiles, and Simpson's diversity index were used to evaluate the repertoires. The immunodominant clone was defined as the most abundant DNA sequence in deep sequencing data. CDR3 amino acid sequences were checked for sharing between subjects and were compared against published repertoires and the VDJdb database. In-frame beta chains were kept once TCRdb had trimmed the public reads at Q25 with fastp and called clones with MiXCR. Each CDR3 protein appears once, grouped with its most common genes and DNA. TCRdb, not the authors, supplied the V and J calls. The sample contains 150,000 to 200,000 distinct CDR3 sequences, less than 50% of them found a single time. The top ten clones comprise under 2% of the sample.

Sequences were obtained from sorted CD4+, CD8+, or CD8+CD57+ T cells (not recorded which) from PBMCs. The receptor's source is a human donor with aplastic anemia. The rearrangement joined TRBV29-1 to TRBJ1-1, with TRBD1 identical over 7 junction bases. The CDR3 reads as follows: CSVDSRGFGTEAFF. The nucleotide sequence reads TGCAGCGTTGACTCCAGGGGGTTTGGCACTGAAGCTTTCTTT. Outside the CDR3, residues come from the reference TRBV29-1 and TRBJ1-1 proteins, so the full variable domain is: SAVISQKPSRDICQRGTSLTIQCQVDSQVTMMFWYRQQPGQSLTLIATANQGSEATYESGFVIDKFPISRPNLTFSTLTVSNMSPEDSSIYLCSVDSRGFGTEAFFGQGTRLTVV.